The source of this T cell receptor (beta chain) is a study of T-cell reconstitution after alpha-beta-depleted transplantation in children. The CDR3 length is 17 residues. Trimming removed 6 bases from V and 1 base from J, with 22 bases in between. The germline CDR1 and CDR2 sequences are SGHDT and YYEEEE. This clonotype was found many times. Preparation of the TCRbeta library used unique molecular identifiers. TCRdb analysed the PCR reads with MiXCR anew, one entry per CDR3 protein. The sample shows under 300,000 distinct CDR3 sequences, 9.7% of them seen only once. The sequence was obtained from a human donor who donated a stem cell graft to a child with SCID. The V gene is TRBV5-6, the J gene TRBJ1-1; the D gene is possibly TRBD1 (5 bases). Sequencing was performed on PBMCs from the stem cell graft donor, taken from the stem cell graft. The CDR3 DNA sequence: TGTGCCAGCACCCGAGACCCTTTCCGGGGCCGGAACACTGAAGCTTTCTTT. It translates to CASTRDPFRGRNTEAFF.